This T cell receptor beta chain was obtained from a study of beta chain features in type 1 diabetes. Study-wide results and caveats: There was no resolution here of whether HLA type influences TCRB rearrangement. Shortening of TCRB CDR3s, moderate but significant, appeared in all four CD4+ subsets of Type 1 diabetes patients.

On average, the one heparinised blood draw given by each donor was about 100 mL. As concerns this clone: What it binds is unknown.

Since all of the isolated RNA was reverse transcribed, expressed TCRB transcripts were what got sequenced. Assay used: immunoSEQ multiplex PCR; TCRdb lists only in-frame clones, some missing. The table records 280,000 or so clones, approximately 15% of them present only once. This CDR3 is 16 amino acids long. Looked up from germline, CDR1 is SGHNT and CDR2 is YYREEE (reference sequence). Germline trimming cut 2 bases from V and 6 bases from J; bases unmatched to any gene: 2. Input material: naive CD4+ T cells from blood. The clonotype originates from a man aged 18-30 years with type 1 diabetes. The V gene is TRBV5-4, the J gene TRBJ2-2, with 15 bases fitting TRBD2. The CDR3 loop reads CASSLRTSGRAGELFF. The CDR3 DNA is TGTGCCAGCAGCTTAAGGACTAGCGGGAGGGCCGGGGAGCTGTTTTTT.